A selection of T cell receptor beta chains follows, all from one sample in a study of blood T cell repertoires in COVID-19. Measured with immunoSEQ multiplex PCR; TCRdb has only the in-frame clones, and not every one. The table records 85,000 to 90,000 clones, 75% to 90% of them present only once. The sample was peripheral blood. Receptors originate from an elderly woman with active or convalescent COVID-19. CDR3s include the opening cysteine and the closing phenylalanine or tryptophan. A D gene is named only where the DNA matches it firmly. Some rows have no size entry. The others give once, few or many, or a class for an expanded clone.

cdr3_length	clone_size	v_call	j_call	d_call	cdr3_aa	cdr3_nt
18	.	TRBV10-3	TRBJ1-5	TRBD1	CAISEFGQGASGNQPQHF	TGTGCCATCAGTGAGTTTGGGCAGGGGGCATCGGGCAATCAGCCCCAGCATTTT
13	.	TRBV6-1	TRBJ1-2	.	CASSEGGNYGYTF	TGTGCCAGCAGTGAAGGCGGTAACTATGGCTACACCTTC
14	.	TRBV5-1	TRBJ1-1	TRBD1	CASSPGQGYAEAFF	TGCGCCAGCAGCCCAGGACAGGGGTACGCTGAAGCTTTCTTT
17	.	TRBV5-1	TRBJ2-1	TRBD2	CASSYTVAGGLGNEQFF	TGCGCCAGCAGCTACACAGTAGCGGGAGGTTTGGGCAATGAGCAGTTCTTC
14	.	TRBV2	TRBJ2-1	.	CASSESSPVNEQFF	TGTGCCAGCAGTGAGTCTAGCCCCGTCAATGAGCAGTTCTTC
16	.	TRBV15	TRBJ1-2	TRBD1	CATSSDRDRDSEGYTF	TGTGCCACCAGCAGCGACCGGGACAGGGATTCGGAGGGCTACACCTTC
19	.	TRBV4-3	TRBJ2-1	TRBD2	CASKPPLSGGGWFSHEQFF	TGCGCCAGCAAGCCCCCCCTCAGCGGGGGGGGCTGGTTTTCTCATGAGCAGTTCTTC
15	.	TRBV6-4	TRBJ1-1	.	CASSGRRTVNTEAFF	TGTGCCAGCAGTGGGCGGAGGACGGTGAACACTGAAGCTTTCTTT
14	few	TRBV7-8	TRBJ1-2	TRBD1	CASSPPGQGSDYTF	TGTGCCAGCAGCCCACCGGGACAGGGAAGTGACTACACCTTC
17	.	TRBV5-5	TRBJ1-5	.	CASSYAPTVDNNQPQHF	TGTGCCAGCAGTTACGCCCCCACGGTGGACAACAATCAGCCCCAGCATTTT
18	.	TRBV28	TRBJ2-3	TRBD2	CASKPRGRVFRDTDTQYF	TGTGCCAGCAAGCCTAGAGGGAGGGTATTTCGTGACACAGATACGCAGTATTTT
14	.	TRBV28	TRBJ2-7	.	CASSFSTGFYEQYF	TGTGCCAGCAGTTTCTCCACAGGGTTCTACGAGCAGTACTTC
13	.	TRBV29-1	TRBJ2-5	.	CSVDRPGEETQYF	TGCAGCGTCGACCGCCCAGGGGAAGAGACCCAGTACTTC
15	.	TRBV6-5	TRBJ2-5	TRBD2	CASKGVAGGQETQYF	TGTGCCAGCAAAGGAGTAGCGGGGGGGCAAGAGACCCAGTACTTC
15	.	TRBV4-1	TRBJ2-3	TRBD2	CASSLTGGPIDTQYF	TGCGCCAGCAGCCTCACGGGGGGGCCTATAGATACGCAGTATTTT
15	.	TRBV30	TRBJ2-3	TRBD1	CAWSGTGSSTDTQYF	TGTGCCTGGAGTGGGACAGGGTCTAGCACAGATACGCAGTATTTT
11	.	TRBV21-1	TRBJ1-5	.	CQGASNQPQHF	TGTCAGGGGGCTAGCAATCAGCCCCAGCATTTT
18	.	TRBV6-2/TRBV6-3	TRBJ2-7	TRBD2	CASSYVTTGLAGGDEQYF	TGTGCCAGCAGTTACGTTACAACCGGACTAGCGGGAGGCGACGAGCAGTACTTC
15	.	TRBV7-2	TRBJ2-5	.	CASSLDSTGEETQYF	TGTGCCAGCAGCTTAGATTCGACGGGGGAAGAGACCCAGTACTTC
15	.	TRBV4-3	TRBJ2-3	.	CASSQDGQFTDTQYF	TGCGCCAGCAGCCAAGATGGGCAGTTCACAGATACGCAGTATTTT
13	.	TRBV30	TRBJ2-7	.	CAWSQVPHYEQYF	TGTGCCTGGAGTCAGGTACCCCACTACGAGCAGTACTTC
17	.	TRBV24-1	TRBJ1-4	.	CATREEPRQTTNEKLFF	TGTGCCACCAGGGAAGAACCCCGACAGACAACTAATGAAAAACTGTTTTTT
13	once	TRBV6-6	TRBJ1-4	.	CASSYSTAEKLFF	TGTGCCAGCAGTTACTCGACAGCCGAAAAACTGTTTTTT
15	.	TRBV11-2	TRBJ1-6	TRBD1	CASSPIGTANSPLHF	TGTGCCAGCAGCCCTATCGGGACAGCTAATTCACCCCTCCACTTT
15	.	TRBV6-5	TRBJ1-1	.	CASSYSSRGYTEAFF	TGTGCCAGCAGTTACTCGTCCAGGGGTTACACTGAAGCTTTCTTT
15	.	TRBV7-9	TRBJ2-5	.	CASSPVEGGQETQYF	TGTGCCAGCAGCCCGGTCGAGGGGGGGCAAGAGACCCAGTACTTC
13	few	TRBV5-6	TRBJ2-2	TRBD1	CASRGQKHRELFF	TGTGCCAGCAGGGGACAGAAACACCGGGAGCTGTTTTTT
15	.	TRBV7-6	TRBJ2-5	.	CASSLSPSGGETQYF	TGTGCCAGCAGCTTATCTCCTAGTGGGGGCGAGACCCAGTACTTC
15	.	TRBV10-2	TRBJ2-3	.	CASRRTAESTDTQYF	TGCGCCAGCCGGAGGACAGCCGAGTCCACAGATACGCAGTATTTT
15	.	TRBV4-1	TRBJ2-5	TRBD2	CASSQFGLAWETQYF	TGCGCCAGCAGCCAGTTTGGACTAGCTTGGGAGACCCAGTACTTC
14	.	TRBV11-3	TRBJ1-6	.	CASSLGGGNSPLHF	TGTGCCAGCAGCTTAGGTGGTGGCAATTCACCCCTCCACTTT
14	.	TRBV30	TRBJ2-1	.	CAWRTRGPYNEQFF	TGTGCCTGGAGGACTAGAGGACCCTACAATGAGCAGTTCTTC
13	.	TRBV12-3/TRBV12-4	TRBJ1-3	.	CASSFVSGNTIYF	TGTGCCAGCAGTTTCGTCTCTGGAAACACCATATATTTT
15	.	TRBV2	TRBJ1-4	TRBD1	CASRSPDRVNEKLFF	TGTGCCAGCAGGAGTCCGGACAGGGTTAATGAAAAACTGTTTTTT
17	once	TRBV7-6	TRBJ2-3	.	CASSLVAGAPSTDTQYF	TGTGCCAGCAGCTTAGTGGCGGGGGCCCCGAGCACAGATACGCAGTATTTT
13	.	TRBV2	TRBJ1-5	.	CASSEGRRQPQHF	TGTGCCAGCAGTGAAGGGCGGAGGCAGCCCCAGCATTTT
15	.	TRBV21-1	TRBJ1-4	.	CASSTVDRANEKLFF	TGTGCCAGCAGCACCGTTGACAGGGCGAATGAAAAACTGTTTTTT
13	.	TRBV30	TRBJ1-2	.	CAWSTQGPYGYTF	TGTGCCTGGAGTACCCAGGGGCCTTATGGCTACACCTTC
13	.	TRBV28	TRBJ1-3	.	CASTMTLGNTIYF	TGTGCCAGCACCATGACTTTAGGAAACACCATATATTTT
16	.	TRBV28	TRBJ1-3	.	CASSSSGAGAGNTIYF	TGTGCCAGCAGTTCTTCAGGGGCGGGGGCAGGAAACACCATATATTTT
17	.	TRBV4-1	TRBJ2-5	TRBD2	CASSQAEGLAGEETQYF	TGCGCCAGCAGCCAAGCCGAGGGACTAGCGGGGGAAGAGACCCAGTACTTC
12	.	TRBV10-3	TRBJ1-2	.	CAISDRANGYTF	TGTGCCATCAGTGACAGGGCAAATGGCTACACCTTC
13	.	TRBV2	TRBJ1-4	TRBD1	CASRTGETEKLFF	TGTGCCAGCAGAACAGGGGAAACTGAAAAACTGTTTTTT
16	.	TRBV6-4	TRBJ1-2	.	CASSVPAAGDGYGYTF	TGTGCCAGCAGTGTCCCCGCCGCCGGGGATGGGTATGGCTACACCTTC
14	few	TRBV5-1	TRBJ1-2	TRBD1	CASSQDRTNYGYTF	TGCGCCAGCAGCCAGGACAGGACTAACTATGGCTACACCTTC
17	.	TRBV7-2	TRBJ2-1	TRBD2	CASSLRPSGRSYNEQFF	TGTGCCAGCAGCTTACGCCCTAGCGGGAGGTCATACAATGAGCAGTTCTTC
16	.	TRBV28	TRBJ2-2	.	CASSLTGATNTGELFF	TGTGCCAGCAGTTTAACGGGAGCAACAAACACCGGGGAGCTGTTTTTT
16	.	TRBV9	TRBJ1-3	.	CASSVDQGPPGNTIYF	TGTGCCAGCAGCGTAGACCAGGGGCCCCCGGGAAACACCATATATTTT
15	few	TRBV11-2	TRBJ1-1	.	CASSLGSGVGTEAFF	TGTGCCAGCAGCTTAGGCTCAGGGGTAGGCACTGAAGCTTTCTTT
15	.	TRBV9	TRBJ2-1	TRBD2	CASSGVGTRIDEQFF	TGTGCCAGCAGCGGTGTGGGGACTAGGATAGATGAGCAGTTCTTC
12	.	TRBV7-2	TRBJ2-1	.	CASSLQGFEQFF	TGTGCCAGCAGCTTACAGGGATTTGAGCAGTTCTTC
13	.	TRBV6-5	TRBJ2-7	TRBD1	CASNRDRDYEQYF	TGTGCCAGCAACCGGGACAGGGACTACGAGCAGTACTTC
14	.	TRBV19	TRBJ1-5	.	CASSIEGYNQPQHF	TGTGCCAGTAGTATTGAGGGATACAATCAGCCCCAGCATTTT